Shown below are 10 T cell receptor beta chains from a single sample sequenced in a study of human T cells and chemical hapten exposure. TCRdb analysed the RACE reads with MiXCR anew, one entry per CDR3 protein. The sample consists of over 100,000 distinct CDR3 sequences, approximately 9.5% of them appearing once. This sample's time point: healthy volunteer bleed at 2 weeks. Unseparated into fractions, whole blood served as the source from which total RNA was extracted. Sequencing was done on a sample of whole blood. All receptors derive from a male donor in good health. Some clones in this sample may be carry-over from other donors' samples.

This clonotype was seen at least ten times. The DNA of the CDR3 is TGTGCCAGCAGTTTATCATTAGCGGTTACCTACGAGCAGTACTTC. Amino acid sequence: CASSLSLAVTYEQYF. The rearrangement links TRBV12-3 or TRBV12-4 to TRBJ2-7; D is perhaps TRBD2 (6 bases). The CDR3 has 15 residues. The V and J ends lost 2 bases and 2 bases respectively, with 13 bases between them.

Comment on this clonotype: This may be a read error: a much more frequent sequence differs by one nucleotide. The rearrangement joins TRBV6-5 to TRBJ2-7, with 7 positions matching TRBD1. Germline-derived CDR1 and CDR2 are MNHEY and SVGAGI. The CDR3 spans 18 residues. CDR3: CASSYLKSGTAISYKQYF. The CDR3 coding sequence is TGTGCCAGCAGTTACTTGAAATCCGGGACAGCGATATCCTACAAGCAGTACTTC.

There are many counts of this clonotype. The V call is TRBV7-8, the J call TRBJ2-7; no clear D gene. V was clipped by 5 bases and J by 0 bases, with 2 bases between them. The germline V gene encodes CDR1 SGHVS and CDR2 FQNEAQ. This CDR3 contains 11 residues. This CDR3 is CASSNSYEQYF. The CDR3 DNA is TGTGCCAGCAGCAACTCCTACGAGCAGTACTTC.

This clonotype was counted ten times or more. V usage is TRBV20-1 and J usage is TRBJ2-1; D might be TRBD1 (5 bases). Trimming stripped 1 base from V and 8 bases from J, with 12 bases between. The CDR3 length is 13 residues. Germline loops: CDR1 DFQATT, CDR2 SNEGSKA (reference sequence). The CDR3 protein is CSARGTSRYEQFF. In DNA form, the CDR3 reads TGCAGTGCTAGAGGGACATCAAGGTATGAGCAGTTCTTC.

This clonotype was recorded many times. The rearrangement joins TRBV25-1 to TRBJ1-4; no firm D call. Trimming pared 8 bases from V and 4 bases from J, leaving 11 bases between. CDR3 length: 13 amino acids. Germline V gives CDR1 MGHDK, CDR2 SYGVNS. The chain's CDR3 is CASSILINEKLFF. CDR3 nucleotides: TGTGCCAGCTCGATTCTCATTAATGAAAAACTGTTTTTT.

At least ten counts were recorded for this clonotype. The chain couples TRBV10-3 to TRBJ2-3; D remains ambiguous. Trimming stripped 8 bases from V and 0 bases from J, with 12 bases between. Germline V gives CDR1 ENHRY, CDR2 SYGVKD. There are 14 residues in the CDR3. CDR3 sequence: CAISAVTSTDTQYF. The CDR3 bases are TGTGCCATCTCGGCAGTAACTAGCACAGATACGCAGTATTTT.

The chain employs TRBV7-9 and TRBJ2-1; a possible D gene is TRBD1 (7 bases). V dropped 5 bases and J dropped 7 bases, with 21 bases sitting between them. This CDR3 region has 16 residues. Germline CDR1 reads SEHNR; CDR2 reads FQNEAQ (reference sequence). CDR3: CASSPRGSPGGNEQFF. Written as DNA, the CDR3 is TGTGCCAGCAGCCCTCGAGGCAGCCCAGGGGGGAATGAGCAGTTCTTC.

The gene calls are TRBV29-1 and TRBJ1-1; D remains ambiguous. This CDR3 spans 10 amino acids. CDR1 SQVTM and CDR2 ANQGSEA come from the germline V gene. V was shortened by 7 bases and J by 5 bases, with 8 bases between the two germline ends. CDR3 residues: CSAEGTEAFF. In DNA form, the CDR3 reads TGCAGCGCCGAGGGAACTGAAGCTTTCTTT.

In this sample, this clonotype turned up a few times. V gene TRBV19 combines with J gene TRBJ2-3; D is undetermined. Germline loops: CDR1 LNHDA, CDR2 SQIVND (reference sequence). This CDR3 is 14 amino acids long. V dropped 3 bases and J dropped 3 bases, with 10 bases sitting between them. The CDR3 DNA is TGTGCCAGTAGTATTCTAGGACCGACAGATACGCAGTATTTT. Protein product: CASSILGPTDTQYF.

This clonotype was counted a few times. The chain links TRBV28 to TRBJ1-5; TRBD1 matches 7 bases. The CDR3 runs 16 residues. Germline loops: CDR1 MDHEN, CDR2 SYDVKM. Trimming took 5 bases from V and 2 from J; bases not matched to a gene: 9. The CDR3 sequence is CASSPRRQGGNQPQHF. CDR3 bases: TGTGCCAGCAGTCCCCGACGACAGGGTGGCAATCAGCCCCAGCATTTT.